This T cell receptor (beta chain) was recorded in a study of beta chain features in type 1 diabetes (dated by TCRdb to the late 2010s). Regarding the complete study: Patients and healthy donors did not differ in mean age, gender distribution, total cell number or subset yield. A total of roughly 98,000,000 sorted cells were examined across all samples, and RNA yield correlated strongly with the number of cells per subset. The study compared the TCRB repertoires of sorted circulating CD4+ T cell subsets in recently diagnosed type 1 diabetes patients with those in matched healthy donors. Regulatory and stem cell-like memory subsets were obtained from only 8 patients and about eight healthy donors, while naive and central memory subsets were obtained from all 28 donors.

On the study overall, not on this receptor specifically: Naive, central memory and regulatory TCRB repertoires appeared more similar among patients than among healthy donors. At VDJ recombination sites, patients with type 1 diabetes made fewer insertions and deleted more nucleotides, a pattern implying thymic rearrangement abnormalities. Because small numbers of individuals were included in the HLA sub-analyses, any influence of HLA type on TCRB rearrangement was left unresolved. In all four CD4+ subsets, TCRB CDR3 length was moderately but significantly shorter in type 1 diabetes patients. PCR might favor shorter templates, but patient and control samples were amplified and corrected together, so any skew would affect both groups equally. Because cDNA was sequenced instead of genomic DNA, activated cells with high expression could be over-represented, although the groups did not differ in activation or CD3 levels.

From each donor, a single peripheral blood sample of around 0.12 L on average was drawn into heparinised tubes. A BD FACSAria II was used to sort naive, central memory, regulatory and stem cell-like memory CD4+ T cells with a panel that included CD45RO, CCR7, CD25, CD127, CD95 and CD27. All sorted populations exceeded 95% purity. PBMCs were separated immediately by Lymphoprep density gradient centrifugation and were stained directly, without being cultured. So that batch effects would be minimized, each experiment stained and sorted samples in pairs, pairing one healthy donor with one patient. CDR1 and CDR2, per the germline V gene, are MNHNS and SASEGT. The CDR3, from cysteine to phenylalanine, totals 12 residues. Only the CDR3 portion is preserved as DNA: 36 bases, with reading frame beginning at the first base. V is pared back by 2 bases and J by 6 bases, with 5 bases lying between the germline termini.

All of the isolated RNA was reverse transcribed with the High Capacity cDNA Reverse Transcription Kit, so expressed TCRB transcripts were sequenced. Naive, central memory and regulatory T cell samples underwent deep immunoSEQ sequencing, averaging about 3.5 million total reads per sample. Sorted cells were lysed in RLT buffer and RNA was extracted with DNase-treated RNeasy Micro or Mini kits, depending on cell number. To prevent cross-contamination, each cell subset was processed individually, whereas patient and healthy donor samples were processed jointly. The immunoSEQ multiplex PCR was used to amplify TCRB sequences from cDNA, generating 87-bp fragments that spanned the CDR3 region. Sequencing of the amplicons was done on the Illumina HiSeq platform. Concerning the study's data processing: Synthetic template baselines were used to correct PCR bias computationally, reads within Hamming distance 2 were collapsed together, and singletons that could not be merged were discarded. By aligning reads against IMGT, V, D and J genes, CDR3 length, and insertions or deletions at six rearrangement sites were assigned. Within each subset, clonotype counts were normalized to sorted cell number, after which true diversity and Gini coefficients were computed with the tcR R package. The overlap coefficient, calculated on TCRB nucleotide sequences, was used to quantify repertoire sharing. Out-of-frame TCRB sequences from naive cells were analyzed to stand in for the pre-selection repertoire. Not all clones reach the TCRdb copy of this immuneACCESS table, which keeps in-frame sequences only. Checked studies attribute under half of the gap to unresolved V genes and leave the rest unexplained. V and J calls and clone size are as listed in that table; D and trimming were resolved from the DNA. The sample table contains 860,000 or so clones; only one count was recorded for roughly 15% of them. 0.02% to 0.025% of the sample is in the top ten clones.

Only a few counts were recorded for this clone. Its specific antigen is unknown. Base qualities are not provided; no much larger clone lies one nucleotide away. This sequence was found in a woman under 30 in good health. The chain links TRBV6-1 with TRBJ2-4, with no D gene named confidently. Source material: naive CD4+ T cells from blood. Taken with the paper, the label for cell subset or site translates to: true naive CD4+ T cells. The CDR3: CASSEFPNIQYF. In nucleotide form, the sequence is TGTGCCAGCAGTGAATTTCCAAACATTCAGTACTTC.